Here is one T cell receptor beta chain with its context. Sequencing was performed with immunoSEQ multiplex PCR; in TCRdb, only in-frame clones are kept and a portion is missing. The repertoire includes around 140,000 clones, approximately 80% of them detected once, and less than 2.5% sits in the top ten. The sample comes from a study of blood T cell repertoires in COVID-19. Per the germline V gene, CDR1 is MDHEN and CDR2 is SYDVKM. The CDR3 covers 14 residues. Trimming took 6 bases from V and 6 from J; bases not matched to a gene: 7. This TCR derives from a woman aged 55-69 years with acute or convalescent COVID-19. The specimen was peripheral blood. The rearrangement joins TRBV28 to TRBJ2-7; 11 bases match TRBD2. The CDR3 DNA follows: TGTGCCAGCAGCTTTAGCGGGAGGGGCTCCGAGCAGTACTTC. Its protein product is CASSFSGRGSEQYF.